This TCR beta chain is drawn from a study of shared clonotypes between healthy human individuals. Looking at the study overall: Three plates were used per donor for CD4 naive, three for CD4 memory, two for CD8 naive and one for CD8 memory.

Regarding the study as a whole: Only blood was sampled; tissue repertoires likely differ.

Profiling relied on immunoSEQ multiplex PCR, and the TCRdb table lists in-frame clones only, not all of them. The repertoire holds about 1.1 million clones, 60% to 80% seen once, with 0.7% to 0.95% in the top ten. Turning to this clone: What it recognizes is unknown.

Both subsets, CD45RA+ naive and CD45RA-negative memory, were split from the CD4+ cells. This TCR was recovered from a man younger than 35 in good health. Some clones in this sample may be carry-over from other donors' samples. Sequencing was performed on memory CD4+ T cells from PBMCs. The subset denotes: CD45RA-negative fraction.

CDR3 amino acids: CASSLDRRYPQHF. CDR3 bases: TGTGCCAGCAGTTTGGACAGACGATATCCCCAGCATTTT. The J gene is TRBJ1-5, the V gene TRBV27, with D maybe TRBD1 (6 bases). CDR1 MNHEY and CDR2 SMNVEV come from the germline V gene (reference sequence). This CDR3 is 13 amino acids long. Trimming removed 3 bases at V and 10 bases at J, with 13 bases between.